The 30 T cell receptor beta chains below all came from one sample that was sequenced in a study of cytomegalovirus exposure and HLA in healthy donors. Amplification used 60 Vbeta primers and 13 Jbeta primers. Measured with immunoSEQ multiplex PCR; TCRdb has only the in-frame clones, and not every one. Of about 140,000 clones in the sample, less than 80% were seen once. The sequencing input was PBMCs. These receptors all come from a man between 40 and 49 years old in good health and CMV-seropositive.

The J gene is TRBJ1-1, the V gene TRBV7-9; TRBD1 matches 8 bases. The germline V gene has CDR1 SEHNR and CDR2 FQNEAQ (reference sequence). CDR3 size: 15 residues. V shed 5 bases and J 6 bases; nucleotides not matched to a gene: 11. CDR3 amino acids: CASSQGTGEIPEAFF. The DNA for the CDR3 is TGTGCCAGCAGCCAAGGGACAGGAGAAATACCTGAAGCTTTCTTT.

The CDR3 region is CSALDSYEQYF. As DNA, the CDR3 is TGCAGTGCCCTGGACTCCTACGAGCAGTACTTC. The chain recombines TRBV20-1 with TRBJ2-5; D ambiguous. The DNA end is more similar to TRBJ2-7, so the J call may be wrong. Per germline, CDR1 DFQATT and CDR2 SNEGSKA (reference sequence). This CDR3 spans 11 amino acids.

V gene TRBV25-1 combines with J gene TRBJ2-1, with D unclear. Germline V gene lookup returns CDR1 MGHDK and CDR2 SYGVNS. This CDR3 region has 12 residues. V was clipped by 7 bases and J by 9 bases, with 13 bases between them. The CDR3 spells CASTYHSGEQFF. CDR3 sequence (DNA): TGTGCCAGCACCTATCACTCTGGTGAGCAGTTCTTC. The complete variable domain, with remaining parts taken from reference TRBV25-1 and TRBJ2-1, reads EADIYQTPRYLVIGTGKKITLECSQTMGHDKMYWYQQDPGMELHLIHYSYGVNSTEKGDLSSESTVSRIRTEHFPLTLESARPSHTSQYLCASTYHSGEQFFGPGTRLTVL.

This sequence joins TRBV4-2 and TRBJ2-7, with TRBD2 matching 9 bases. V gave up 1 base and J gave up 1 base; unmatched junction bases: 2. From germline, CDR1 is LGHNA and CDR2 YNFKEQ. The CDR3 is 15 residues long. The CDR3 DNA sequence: TGTGCCAGCAGCCAAGGCGGGAGGGAGTCCTACGAGCAGTACTTC. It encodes CASSQGGRESYEQYF.

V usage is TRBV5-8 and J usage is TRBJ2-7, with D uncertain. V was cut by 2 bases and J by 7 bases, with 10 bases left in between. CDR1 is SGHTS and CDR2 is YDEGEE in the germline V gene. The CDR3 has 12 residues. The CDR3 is CASSLRVGEQYF. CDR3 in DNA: TGTGCCAGCAGCTTACGGGTTGGAGAGCAGTACTTC.

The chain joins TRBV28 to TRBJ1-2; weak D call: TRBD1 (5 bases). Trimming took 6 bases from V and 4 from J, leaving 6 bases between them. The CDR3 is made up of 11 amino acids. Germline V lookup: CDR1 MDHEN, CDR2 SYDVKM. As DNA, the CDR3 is TGTGCCAGCAGCACAGGCTATGGCTACACCTTC. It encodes CASSTGYGYTF.

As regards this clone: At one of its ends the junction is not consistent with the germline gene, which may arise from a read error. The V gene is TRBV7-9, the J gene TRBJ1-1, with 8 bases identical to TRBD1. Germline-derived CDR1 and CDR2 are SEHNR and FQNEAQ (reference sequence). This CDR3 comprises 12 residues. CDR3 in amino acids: CSSSTGTGEAFF. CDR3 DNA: TGTTCCAGCAGCACAGGGACAGGAGAAGCTTTCTTT.

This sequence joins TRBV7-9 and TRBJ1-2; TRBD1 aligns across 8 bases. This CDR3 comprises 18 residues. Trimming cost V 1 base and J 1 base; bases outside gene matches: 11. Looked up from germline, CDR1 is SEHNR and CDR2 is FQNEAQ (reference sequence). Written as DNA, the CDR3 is TGTGCCAGCAGCTTAGAACCGGGACAGGCCCACTTTAACTATGGCTACACCTTC. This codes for CASSLEPGQAHFNYGYTF.

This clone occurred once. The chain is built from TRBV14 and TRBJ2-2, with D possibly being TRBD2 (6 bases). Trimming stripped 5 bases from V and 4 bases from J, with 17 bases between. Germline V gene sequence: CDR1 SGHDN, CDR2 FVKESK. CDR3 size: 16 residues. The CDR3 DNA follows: TGTGCCAGCAGCGTATATGGACTCGGGAGCACCGGGGAGCTGTTTTTT. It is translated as CASSVYGLGSTGELFF.

CDR3 region: CASTTNPGQGGSNSPLHF. The CDR3 nucleotides read TGTGCCAGCACCACAAACCCGGGACAGGGCGGTAGTAATTCACCCCTCCACTTT. This sequence joins TRBV5-5 and TRBJ1-6, with 9 positions matching TRBD1. The CDR3 covers 18 residues. Germline V lookup: CDR1 SGHKS, CDR2 YYEKEE (reference sequence). Losses at the gene ends were 6 bases for V and 6 bases for J; bases not matched to a gene: 16.

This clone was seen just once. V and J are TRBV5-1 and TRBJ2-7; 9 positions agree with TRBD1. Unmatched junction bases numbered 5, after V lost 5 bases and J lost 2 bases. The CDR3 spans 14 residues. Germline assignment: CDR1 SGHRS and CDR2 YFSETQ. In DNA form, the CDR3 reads TGCGCCAGCAGTACGACAGGGGGGACCTACGAGCAGTACTTC. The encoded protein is CASSTTGGTYEQYF.

CDR3: CASSTRLAGGLEQYF. CDR3 bases: TGTGCCAGCAGCACCCGGCTAGCGGGAGGCTTGGAGCAGTACTTC. The rearrangement joins TRBV7-9 to TRBJ2-7; 11 nucleotides match TRBD2. Germline V gene data show CDR1 as SEHNR and CDR2 as FQNEAQ (reference sequence). This CDR3 is built from 15 residues. V was pared by 5 bases and J by 7 bases, with 10 bases of the junction left unmatched.

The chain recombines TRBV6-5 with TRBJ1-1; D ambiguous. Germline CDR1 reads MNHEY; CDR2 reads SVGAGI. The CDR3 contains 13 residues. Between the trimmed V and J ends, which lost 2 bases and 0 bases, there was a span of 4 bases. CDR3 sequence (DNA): TGTGCCAGCAGTTACGAGGTGAACACTGAAGCTTTCTTT. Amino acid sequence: CASSYEVNTEAFF.

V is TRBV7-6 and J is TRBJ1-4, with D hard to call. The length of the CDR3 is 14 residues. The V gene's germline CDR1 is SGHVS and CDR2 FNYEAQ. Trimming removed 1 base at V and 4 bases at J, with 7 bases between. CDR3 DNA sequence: TGTGCCAGCAGCTTAGGGCAGTATAATGAAAAACTGTTTTTT. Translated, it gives CASSLGQYNEKLFF.

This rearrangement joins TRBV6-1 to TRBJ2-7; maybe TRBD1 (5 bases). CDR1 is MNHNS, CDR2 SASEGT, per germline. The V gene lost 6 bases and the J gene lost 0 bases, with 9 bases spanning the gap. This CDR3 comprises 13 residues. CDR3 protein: CASSIDSSYEQYF. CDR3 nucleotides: TGTGCCAGCAGCATAGACAGCTCCTACGAGCAGTACTTC.

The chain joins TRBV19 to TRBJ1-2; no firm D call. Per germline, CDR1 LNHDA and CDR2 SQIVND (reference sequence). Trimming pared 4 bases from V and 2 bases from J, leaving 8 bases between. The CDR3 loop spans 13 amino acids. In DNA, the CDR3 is TGTGCCAGTAGTACAGGAATCAACTATGGCTACACCTTC. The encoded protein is CASSTGINYGYTF.

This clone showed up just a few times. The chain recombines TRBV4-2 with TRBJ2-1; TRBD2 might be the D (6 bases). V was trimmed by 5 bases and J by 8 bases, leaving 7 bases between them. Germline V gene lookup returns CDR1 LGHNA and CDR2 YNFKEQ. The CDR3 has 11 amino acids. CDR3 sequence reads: CASSREDEQFF. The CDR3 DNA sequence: TGTGCCAGCAGCAGGGAGGATGAGCAGTTCTTC.

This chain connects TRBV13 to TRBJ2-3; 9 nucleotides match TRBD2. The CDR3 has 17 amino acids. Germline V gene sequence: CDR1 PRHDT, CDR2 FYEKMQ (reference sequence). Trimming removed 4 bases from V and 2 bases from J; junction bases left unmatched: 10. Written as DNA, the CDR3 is TGTGCCAGCAGCTCCAGAGCAGCGGGAGGCCCCACAGATACGCAGTATTTT. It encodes CASSSRAAGGPTDTQYF.

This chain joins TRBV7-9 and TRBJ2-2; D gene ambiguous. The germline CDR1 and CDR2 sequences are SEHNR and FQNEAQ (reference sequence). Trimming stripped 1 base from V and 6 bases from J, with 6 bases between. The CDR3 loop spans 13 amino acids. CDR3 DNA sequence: TGTGCCAGCAGCTTAGTAGCCCCCGGGGAGCTGTTTTTT. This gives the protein CASSLVAPGELFF.

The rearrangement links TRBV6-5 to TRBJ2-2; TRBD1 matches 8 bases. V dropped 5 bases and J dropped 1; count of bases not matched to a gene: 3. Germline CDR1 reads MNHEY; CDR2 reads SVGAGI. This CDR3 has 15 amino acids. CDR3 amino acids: CASSTTGVNTGELFF. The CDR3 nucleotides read TGTGCCAGCAGTACGACAGGGGTGAACACCGGGGAGCTGTTTTTT.

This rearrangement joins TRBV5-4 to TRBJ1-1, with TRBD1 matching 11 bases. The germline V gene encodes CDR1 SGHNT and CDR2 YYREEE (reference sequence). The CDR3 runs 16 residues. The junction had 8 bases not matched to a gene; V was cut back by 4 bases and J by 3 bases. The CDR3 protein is CASSRDRGYRYTEAFF. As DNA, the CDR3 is TGTGCCAGCAGCCGGGACAGGGGGTATCGATACACTGAAGCTTTCTTT.

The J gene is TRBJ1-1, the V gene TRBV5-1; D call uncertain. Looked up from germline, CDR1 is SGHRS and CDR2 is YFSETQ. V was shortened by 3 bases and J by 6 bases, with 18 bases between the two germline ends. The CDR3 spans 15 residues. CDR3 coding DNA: TGCGCCAGCAGCTGGTACGGGTCTCGGGATTCTGAAGCTTTCTTT. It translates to CASSWYGSRDSEAFF.

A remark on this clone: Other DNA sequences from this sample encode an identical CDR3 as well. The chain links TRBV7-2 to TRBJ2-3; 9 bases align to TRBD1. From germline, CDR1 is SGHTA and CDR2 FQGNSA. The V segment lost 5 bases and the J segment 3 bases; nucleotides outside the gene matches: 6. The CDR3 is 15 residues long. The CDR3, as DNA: TGTGCCAGCAGCCCATGGACAGGGGCGACAGATACGCAGTATTTT. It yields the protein CASSPWTGATDTQYF.

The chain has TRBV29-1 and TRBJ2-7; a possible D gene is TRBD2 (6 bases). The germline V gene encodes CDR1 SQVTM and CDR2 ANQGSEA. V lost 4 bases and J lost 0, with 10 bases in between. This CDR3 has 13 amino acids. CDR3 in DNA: TGCAGCGTTGCCGCTAGCGACTCCTACGAGCAGTACTTC. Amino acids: CSVAASDSYEQYF.

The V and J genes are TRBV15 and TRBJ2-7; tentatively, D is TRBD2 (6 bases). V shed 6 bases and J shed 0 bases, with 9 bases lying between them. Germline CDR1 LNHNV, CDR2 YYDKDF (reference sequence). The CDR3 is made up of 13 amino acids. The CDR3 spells CATRSGSSYEQYF. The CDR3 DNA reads TGTGCCACCAGGTCCGGGAGCTCCTACGAGCAGTACTTC.

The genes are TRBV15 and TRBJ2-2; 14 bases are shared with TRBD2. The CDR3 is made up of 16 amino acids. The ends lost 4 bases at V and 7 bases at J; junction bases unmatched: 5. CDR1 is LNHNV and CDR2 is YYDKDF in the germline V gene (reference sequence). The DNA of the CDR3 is TGTGCCACCAGCATGGGGACTAGCGGGAGTGACGGGGAGCTGTTTTTT. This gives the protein CATSMGTSGSDGELFF.

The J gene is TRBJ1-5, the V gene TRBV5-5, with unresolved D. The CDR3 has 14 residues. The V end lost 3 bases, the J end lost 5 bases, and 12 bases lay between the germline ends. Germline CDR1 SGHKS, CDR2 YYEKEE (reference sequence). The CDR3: CASSSYGNYQPQHF. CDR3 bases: TGTGCCAGCAGCTCCTACGGGAATTATCAGCCCCAGCATTTT. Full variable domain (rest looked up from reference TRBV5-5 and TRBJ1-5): DAGVTQSPTHLIKTRGQQVTLRCSPISGHKSVSWYQQVLGQGPQFIFQYYEKEERGRGNFPDRFSARQFPNYSSELNVNALLLGDSALYLCASSSYGNYQPQHFGDGTRLSIL.

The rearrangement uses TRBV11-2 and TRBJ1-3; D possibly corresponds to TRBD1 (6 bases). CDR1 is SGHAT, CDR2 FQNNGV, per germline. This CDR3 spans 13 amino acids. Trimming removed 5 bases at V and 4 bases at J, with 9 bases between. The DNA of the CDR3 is TGTGCCAGCAGCCCGCAGGGGGGAAACACCATATATTTT. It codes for CASSPQGGNTIYF.

The CDR3 region has the DNA TGTGCCAGCAGCGCCCCCAGGGTAGCCTACGAGCAGTACTTC. Its protein is CASSAPRVAYEQYF. The J gene is TRBJ2-7, the V gene TRBV7-9; maybe TRBD1 (5 bases). Germline values: CDR1 SEHNR, CDR2 FQNEAQ (reference sequence). The V end was cut by 5 bases, the J end by 2 bases, with 13 bases between. CDR3 length equals 14 residues.

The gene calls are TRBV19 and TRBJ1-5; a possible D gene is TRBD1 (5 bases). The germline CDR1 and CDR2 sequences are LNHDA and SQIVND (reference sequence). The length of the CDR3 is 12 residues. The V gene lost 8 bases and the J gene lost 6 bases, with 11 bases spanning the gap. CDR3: CASYQGGQPQHF. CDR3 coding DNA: TGTGCCAGTTATCAGGGAGGTCAGCCCCAGCATTTT. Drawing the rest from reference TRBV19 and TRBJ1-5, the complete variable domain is DGGITQSPKYLFRKEGQNVTLSCEQNLNHDAMYWYRQDPGQGLRLIYYSQIVNDFQKGDIAEGYSVSREKKESFPLTVTSAQKNPTAFYLCASYQGGQPQHFGDGTRLSIL.